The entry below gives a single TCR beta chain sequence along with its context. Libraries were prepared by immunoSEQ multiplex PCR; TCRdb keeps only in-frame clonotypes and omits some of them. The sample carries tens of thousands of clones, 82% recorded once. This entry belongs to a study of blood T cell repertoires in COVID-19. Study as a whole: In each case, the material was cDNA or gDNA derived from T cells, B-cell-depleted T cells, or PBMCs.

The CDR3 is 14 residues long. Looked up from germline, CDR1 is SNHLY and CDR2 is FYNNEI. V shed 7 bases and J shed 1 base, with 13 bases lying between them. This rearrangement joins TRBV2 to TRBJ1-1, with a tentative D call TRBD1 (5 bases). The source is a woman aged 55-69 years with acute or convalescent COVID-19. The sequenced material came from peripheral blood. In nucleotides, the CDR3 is TGTGCCAGCACCGAATTAACAGGGAACACTGAAGCTTTCTTT. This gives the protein CASTELTGNTEAFF.